This T cell receptor (beta chain) was recorded in a study of T cell responses to AZD1222 COVID-19 vaccine. Turning to the study itself: Analysis merged second doses at about 4 or about 12 weeks.

General study points: Baseline antibody screening turned up just 6 or 7 seropositive AZD1222 recipients. Possibly, clonal diversity was underestimated; donors were largely white British and included more females. None of the repertoires were sampled until the peak T cell response had passed.

The CDR3 has 13 residues. V lost 7 bases to trimming and J lost 9 bases; unmatched junction nucleotides: 9. The germline V gene encodes CDR1 SNHLY and CDR2 FYNNEI. Method: immunoSEQ multiplex PCR; TCRdb's copy keeps in-frame clones and lacks some. Of some 150,000 clones detected, roughly nine tenths appear once; the ten largest clones hold approximately 1.8%. In the case of this clone: The antigen is not known.

The sample was peripheral blood, taken on day 0 of AZD1222 vaccination. The V call is TRBV2, the J call TRBJ2-1; TRBD1 matches at 7 bases. This sequence was found in an adult in good health. The CDR3 sequence: CASIPTGPTEQFF. As DNA, the CDR3 is TGTGCCAGCATACCGACAGGGCCGACTGAGCAGTTCTTC.